A selection of T cell receptor beta chains follows, all from one sample in a study of Ad26.COV2.S vaccination and SARS-CoV-2 variants. This table comes from immunoSEQ multiplex PCR, and its TCRdb copy is limited to in-frame clones, with some not included. Seen here are 300,000 to 400,000 clones, around 84% observed once, and the top ten hold roughly 1.9%. The sample was peripheral blood, taken in a trial of Ad26.COV2.S vaccine versus placebo. The origin of the receptors is a person between 18 and 65 years old who received the Ad26.COV2.S COVID-19 vaccine or a placebo. Both conserved end residues are part of each CDR3. The order of the fields is V gene, D gene, clone size, J gene, CDR3 protein, CDR3 DNA. D genes are given only for firm matches. The size entry is marked missing in some rows and otherwise reads once, few, many or a size class.

V gene: TRBV5-1
D gene: TRBD1
clone size: .
J gene: TRBJ1-6
CDR3 protein: CASSLQQGTRVPLHF
CDR3 DNA: TGCGCCAGCAGCTTACAACAGGGGACTCGGGTACCCCTCCACTTT

V gene: TRBV5-1
D gene: .
clone size: .
J gene: TRBJ1-1
CDR3 protein: CASRSFVDSLNTEAFF
CDR3 DNA: TGCGCCAGCAGGTCGTTTGTGGACAGCCTGAACACTGAAGCTTTCTTT

V gene: TRBV6-6
D gene: .
clone size: .
J gene: TRBJ2-7
CDR3 protein: CASSYTHRDYEQYF
CDR3 DNA: TGTGCCAGCAGTTACACACACAGGGACTACGAGCAGTACTTC

V gene: TRBV6-5
D gene: .
clone size: .
J gene: TRBJ1-5
CDR3 protein: CASSYSTDQPQHF
CDR3 DNA: TGTGCCAGCAGTTACTCGACGGATCAGCCCCAGCATTTT

V gene: TRBV5-1
D gene: TRBD1
clone size: .
J gene: TRBJ2-3
CDR3 protein: CASSIRGPSTDTQYF
CDR3 DNA: TGCGCCAGCAGTATCAGGGGGCCAAGCACAGATACGCAGTATTTT

V gene: TRBV9
D gene: .
clone size: .
J gene: TRBJ2-5
CDR3 protein: CASSVAAGLGETQYF
CDR3 DNA: TGTGCCAGCAGCGTAGCGGCCGGGCTGGGAGAGACCCAGTACTTC

V gene: TRBV7-2
D gene: .
clone size: .
J gene: TRBJ1-2
CDR3 protein: CASSLPPIYGYTF
CDR3 DNA: TGTGCCAGCAGCTTGCCGCCTATTTATGGCTACACCTTC

V gene: TRBV6-5
D gene: .
clone size: .
J gene: TRBJ2-5
CDR3 protein: CASRRDPVGTQYF
CDR3 DNA: TGTGCCAGCAGACGGGATCCGGTGGGGACCCAGTACTTC

V gene: TRBV9
D gene: TRBD1
clone size: .
J gene: TRBJ1-5
CDR3 protein: CASSEGTGGNQPQHF
CDR3 DNA: TGTGCCAGCAGCGAGGGGACAGGCGGAAATCAGCCCCAGCATTTT

V gene: TRBV2
D gene: .
clone size: .
J gene: TRBJ1-2
CDR3 protein: CASSAGYGYTF
CDR3 DNA: TGTGCCAGCAGTGCCGGCTATGGCTACACCTTC

V gene: TRBV11-2
D gene: .
clone size: .
J gene: TRBJ1-1
CDR3 protein: CASSLDTEAFF
CDR3 DNA: TGTGCCAGCAGCCTGGACACTGAAGCTTTCTTT

V gene: TRBV7-2
D gene: TRBD2
clone size: .
J gene: TRBJ2-7
CDR3 protein: CASSLLGTSGGPAYEQYF
CDR3 DNA: TGTGCCAGCAGCTTACTCGGGACTAGCGGGGGGCCCGCCTACGAGCAGTACTTC

V gene: TRBV30
D gene: .
clone size: .
J gene: TRBJ2-2
CDR3 protein: CAWSVTGPGELFF
CDR3 DNA: TGTGCCTGGAGTGTCACAGGGCCCGGGGAGCTGTTTTTT

V gene: TRBV6-5
D gene: .
clone size: .
J gene: TRBJ1-2
CDR3 protein: CASSTTANYGYTF
CDR3 DNA: TGTGCCAGCAGTACCACAGCTAACTATGGCTACACCTTC

V gene: TRBV29-1
D gene: .
clone size: .
J gene: TRBJ2-7
CDR3 protein: CSVEEGGEQYF
CDR3 DNA: TGCAGCGTTGAGGAGGGCGGCGAGCAGTACTTC

V gene: TRBV7-9
D gene: .
clone size: .
J gene: TRBJ2-5
CDR3 protein: CASRSGVARQETQYF
CDR3 DNA: TGTGCCAGCCGGTCAGGGGTGGCGCGTCAAGAGACCCAGTACTTC

V gene: TRBV19
D gene: TRBD1
clone size: few
J gene: TRBJ1-2
CDR3 protein: CASSAGQGNGYTF
CDR3 DNA: TGTGCCAGTAGTGCAGGACAGGGGAACGGCTACACCTTC

V gene: TRBV19
D gene: .
clone size: few
J gene: TRBJ2-1
CDR3 protein: CASSSQSSEQFF
CDR3 DNA: TGTGCCAGTAGTTCACAGTCCAGTGAGCAGTTCTTC

V gene: TRBV24-1
D gene: TRBD2
clone size: .
J gene: TRBJ2-3
CDR3 protein: CATSSRGGTDTQYF
CDR3 DNA: TGTGCCACCAGTAGCCGGGGGGGAACAGATACGCAGTATTTT

V gene: TRBV5-1
D gene: TRBD1
clone size: .
J gene: TRBJ2-5
CDR3 protein: CASSSRGQQETQYF
CDR3 DNA: TGCGCCAGCAGCTCCCGGGGACAGCAAGAGACCCAGTACTTC

V gene: TRBV19
D gene: .
clone size: .
J gene: TRBJ1-1
CDR3 protein: CASKNTQGIGRAFF
CDR3 DNA: TGTGCCAGTAAGAATACACAGGGAATAGGTCGAGCTTTCTTT

V gene: TRBV9
D gene: TRBD1
clone size: .
J gene: TRBJ1-2
CDR3 protein: CASSHRTGGNYGYTF
CDR3 DNA: TGTGCCAGCAGCCACCGGACAGGGGGGAACTATGGCTACACCTTC

V gene: TRBV6-5
D gene: .
clone size: .
J gene: TRBJ2-7
CDR3 protein: CASINRYGNSYEQYF
CDR3 DNA: TGTGCCAGCATTAACAGATACGGGAATTCCTACGAGCAGTACTTC

V gene: TRBV18
D gene: .
clone size: .
J gene: TRBJ1-2
CDR3 protein: CASSPGRPLSYGYTF
CDR3 DNA: TGTGCCAGCTCACCAGGCAGACCGCTTTCCTATGGCTACACCTTC

V gene: TRBV7-9
D gene: .
clone size: once
J gene: TRBJ2-7
CDR3 protein: CASSLEVSEQYF
CDR3 DNA: TGTGCCAGCAGCTTGGAAGTCTCCGAGCAGTACTTC

V gene: TRBV28
D gene: .
clone size: .
J gene: TRBJ2-5
CDR3 protein: CASTIARGRGEQETQYF
CDR3 DNA: TGTGCCAGCACCATCGCACGGGGCAGGGGGGAGCAAGAGACCCAGTACTTC

V gene: TRBV4-3
D gene: .
clone size: few
J gene: TRBJ1-2
CDR3 protein: CASSQVGYGYTF
CDR3 DNA: TGCGCCAGCAGCCAAGTGGGGTATGGCTACACCTTC

V gene: TRBV5-4
D gene: .
clone size: few
J gene: TRBJ1-2
CDR3 protein: CASSLVRQIGYTF
CDR3 DNA: TGTGCCAGCAGCTTGGTCCGTCAAATCGGCTACACCTTC

V gene: TRBV14
D gene: .
clone size: .
J gene: TRBJ2-7
CDR3 protein: CASSQEIVNYEQYF
CDR3 DNA: TGTGCCAGCAGCCAAGAGATCGTCAACTACGAGCAGTACTTC

V gene: TRBV18
D gene: .
clone size: .
J gene: TRBJ2-5
CDR3 protein: CASSQGEETQYF
CDR3 DNA: TGTGCCAGCTCCCAGGGAGAGGAGACCCAGTACTTC

V gene: TRBV18
D gene: TRBD2
clone size: .
J gene: TRBJ2-1
CDR3 protein: CASSPRSAGGSSYNEQFF
CDR3 DNA: TGTGCCAGCTCACCACGTTCAGCGGGGGGCTCCTCCTACAATGAGCAGTTCTTC

V gene: TRBV27
D gene: .
clone size: few
J gene: TRBJ2-7
CDR3 protein: CASSLSGASSYEQYF
CDR3 DNA: TGTGCCAGCAGTTTATCGGGTGCGAGCTCCTACGAGCAGTACTTC

V gene: TRBV6-6
D gene: TRBD1
clone size: .
J gene: TRBJ1-1
CDR3 protein: CASSPGQGPEAFF
CDR3 DNA: TGTGCCAGCAGTCCGGGACAGGGCCCTGAAGCTTTCTTT

V gene: TRBV5-1
D gene: .
clone size: .
J gene: TRBJ1-2
CDR3 protein: CASSSNRVADGYTF
CDR3 DNA: TGCGCCAGCAGTTCAAACAGGGTCGCGGATGGCTACACCTTC

V gene: TRBV6-5
D gene: .
clone size: few
J gene: TRBJ1-1
CDR3 protein: CASSYLGGTEAFF
CDR3 DNA: TGTGCCAGCAGTTACTTGGGGGGCACTGAAGCTTTCTTT

V gene: TRBV27
D gene: TRBD1
clone size: .
J gene: TRBJ1-4
CDR3 protein: CASSGGGFNEKLFF
CDR3 DNA: TGTGCCAGCAGTGGAGGGGGCTTTAATGAAAAACTGTTTTTT

V gene: TRBV5-1
D gene: .
clone size: .
J gene: TRBJ2-1
CDR3 protein: CASSLQVNEQFF
CDR3 DNA: TGCGCCAGCTCCCTGCAGGTCAATGAGCAGTTCTTC

V gene: TRBV5-4
D gene: .
clone size: .
J gene: TRBJ2-3
CDR3 protein: CASSLGGAGTDTQYF
CDR3 DNA: TGTGCCAGCAGCTTGGGGGGGGCGGGTACAGATACGCAGTATTTT

V gene: TRBV3-1/TRBV3-2
D gene: .
clone size: .
J gene: TRBJ2-7
CDR3 protein: CASTDTRVQYF
CDR3 DNA: TGTGCCAGCACCGATACGAGAGTGCAGTACTTC

V gene: TRBV11-2
D gene: .
clone size: few
J gene: TRBJ1-6
CDR3 protein: CASSQTGTRDNSPLHF
CDR3 DNA: TGTGCCAGCAGCCAAACGGGGACAAGAGATAATTCACCCCTCCACTTT

V gene: TRBV2
D gene: .
clone size: .
J gene: TRBJ1-2
CDR3 protein: CASSALPDTIYGYTF
CDR3 DNA: TGTGCCAGCAGTGCTCTCCCAGACACAATCTATGGCTACACCTTC

V gene: TRBV5-4
D gene: TRBD1
clone size: few
J gene: TRBJ2-2
CDR3 protein: CASSVPGQGNTGELFF
CDR3 DNA: TGTGCCAGCAGCGTACCGGGACAGGGGAACACCGGGGAGCTGTTTTTT

V gene: TRBV11-2
D gene: TRBD1
clone size: .
J gene: TRBJ1-3
CDR3 protein: CASSLSSGTGIGNTIYF
CDR3 DNA: TGTGCCAGCAGCTTATCTTCCGGGACAGGGATAGGAAACACCATATATTTT

V gene: TRBV2
D gene: .
clone size: .
J gene: TRBJ2-4
CDR3 protein: CASSESPKNIQYF
CDR3 DNA: TGTGCCAGCAGTGAATCTCCCAAAAACATTCAGTACTTC

V gene: TRBV3-1/TRBV3-2
D gene: .
clone size: .
J gene: TRBJ1-2
CDR3 protein: CASTSGVGGYTF
CDR3 DNA: TGTGCCAGCACCTCAGGGGTTGGCGGCTACACCTTC

V gene: TRBV6-6
D gene: TRBD2
clone size: .
J gene: TRBJ2-1
CDR3 protein: CASARTSGRSYNEQFF
CDR3 DNA: TGTGCCAGCGCCCGGACTAGCGGACGCTCCTACAATGAGCAGTTCTTC

V gene: TRBV18
D gene: TRBD2
clone size: .
J gene: TRBJ2-1
CDR3 protein: CASSSGLAGSYNEQFF
CDR3 DNA: TGTGCCAGCTCATCAGGACTAGCGGGCTCCTACAATGAGCAGTTCTTC

V gene: TRBV10-3
D gene: TRBD1
clone size: .
J gene: TRBJ1-1
CDR3 protein: CAIAEQGGTEAFF
CDR3 DNA: TGTGCCATTGCGGAACAGGGGGGCACTGAAGCTTTCTTT

V gene: TRBV19
D gene: .
clone size: .
J gene: TRBJ2-3
CDR3 protein: CASFDYTDTQYF
CDR3 DNA: TGTGCCAGCTTTGACTACACAGATACGCAGTATTTT

V gene: TRBV18
D gene: .
clone size: .
J gene: TRBJ2-3
CDR3 protein: CASSPTRTSTDTQYF
CDR3 DNA: TGTGCCAGCTCACCAACACGGACTAGCACAGATACGCAGTATTTT

V gene: TRBV2
D gene: .
clone size: .
J gene: TRBJ1-2
CDR3 protein: CASVRGSDYGYTF
CDR3 DNA: TGTGCCAGTGTCAGGGGTAGCGACTATGGCTACACCTTC

V gene: TRBV9
D gene: TRBD2
clone size: .
J gene: TRBJ2-5
CDR3 protein: CASSLAGGQETQYF
CDR3 DNA: TGTGCCAGCAGCTTAGCGGGGGGGCAAGAGACCCAGTACTTC

V gene: TRBV2
D gene: TRBD2
clone size: once
J gene: TRBJ2-3
CDR3 protein: CAPLRGASTDTQYF
CDR3 DNA: TGTGCCCCTCTGCGGGGGGCATCCACAGATACGCAGTATTTT